The clone carrying this T cell receptor (beta chain) has only a few counts. The antigen remains undetermined. A single record per CDR3 protein comes from TCRdb applying MiXCR to the 5' RACE reads. Of a few hundred thousand distinct CDR3 sequences in the sample, 10% to 15% are singletons; the top ten hold under 7.5%. The data derive from a study of CD8 T cells in ankylosing spondylitis. The V and J ends lost 4 bases and 0 bases respectively, with 10 bases between them. The CDR3 runs 15 residues. In germline, CDR1 is LNHDA, CDR2 SQIVND (reference sequence). Study-level points and caveats: Characteristic of ankylosing spondylitis blood, it appeared, was a TCR beta motif comprising several highly homologous variants.

Sequencing input: blood, either unsorted or a sorted T cell fraction (not recorded which). V and J are TRBV19 and TRBJ1-5; D perhaps matches TRBD1 (6 bases). The sequence derives from a male donor with ankylosing spondylitis. CDR3 amino acids: CASSTGHHSNQPQHF. The DNA of the CDR3 is TGTGCCAGTAGTACGGGACACCATAGCAATCAGCCCCAGCATTTT.